Below are 27 T cell receptor beta chains sequenced from a single sample in a study of cytomegalovirus exposure and HLA in healthy donors. PCR employed 60 Vbeta and 13 Jbeta primers. Only in-frame clones appear in the TCRdb table, and some are missing; sequencing was by immunoSEQ multiplex PCR. Of fewer than 250,000 clones detected, 60% to 80% appear once; the ten largest clones hold 2% to 2.5%. The source material was PBMCs. The receptors here all came from a woman aged 30 to 39 in good health and CMV-seropositive.

This chain connects TRBV6-6 to TRBJ1-5; TRBD1 is a possible D gene (5 bases). The CDR3 extends over 14 amino acids. Trimming shortened V by 6 bases and J by 5 bases, and 14 bases separated the two germline ends. Looked up from germline, CDR1 is MNHNY and CDR2 is SVGAGI (reference sequence). The CDR3 DNA sequence: TGTGCCAGCAGGAACTTCCTCAGGGATCAGCCCCAGCATTTT. This translates into CASRNFLRDQPQHF.

This clone has a single count. CDR3 in DNA: TGTGCCAGCAGTGAACAAGGGCGGGGGCACGGGGAGCTGTTTTTT. Protein product: CASSEQGRGHGELFF. The chain couples TRBV6-1 to TRBJ2-2, with D tentatively TRBD2 (7 bases). V lost 2 bases and J 7 bases, leaving 14 bases between the germline ends. This CDR3 has 15 amino acids. Germline V gene data show CDR1 as MNHNS and CDR2 as SASEGT.

This clone has just one count. The V call is TRBV6-5, the J call TRBJ2-7, with TRBD2 as a possible D gene (6 bases). With 4 bases removed from V and 13 bases from J, the gap between germline ends came to 23 bases. CDR1 is MNHEY and CDR2 is SVGAGI in the germline V gene. The CDR3 runs to 14 residues. CDR3 sequence: CASSFREAIKTLYF. CDR3 DNA: TGTGCCAGCAGTTTTAGGGAGGCGATCAAGACCCTCTACTTC.

The chain has TRBV11-2 and TRBJ2-1; possible D gene TRBD1, 6 bases. From germline, CDR1 is SGHAT and CDR2 FQNNGV. V lost 5 bases and J 9 bases, leaving 17 bases between the germline ends. The CDR3 runs 14 residues. DNA for the CDR3: TGTGCCAGCAGCACAGAAATGGGGGCTACTGAGCAGTTCTTC. It translates to CASSTEMGATEQFF. The whole variable domain, filled in from reference TRBV11-2 and TRBJ2-1, reads EAGVAQSPRYKIIEKRQSVAFWCNPISGHATLYWYQQILGQGPKLLIQFQNNGVVDDSQLPKDRFSAERLKGVDSTLKIQPAKLEDSAVYLCASSTEMGATEQFFGPGTRLTVL.

The sample holds a few counts of this clone. The CDR3 DNA follows: TGTGCCTGGAGTATGCGAGGTACTGAAGCTTTCTTT. This translates into CAWSMRGTEAFF. The chain uses TRBV30 and TRBJ1-1; the D is unclear. V dropped 2 bases and J dropped 5 bases, with 9 bases sitting between them. Germline V CDR1 and CDR2: GTSNPN, SVGIG (reference sequence). The CDR3 is made up of 12 amino acids.

The chain carries TRBV28 and TRBJ2-2; D call uncertain. The CDR3 has 16 residues. Deletions cut 2 bases from V and 5 bases from J, with 15 bases between. The germline V gene has CDR1 MDHEN and CDR2 SYDVKM. Here the CDR3 reads CASSLPAAGETGELFF. The CDR3 bases are TGTGCCAGCAGTTTACCCGCTGCAGGTGAAACCGGGGAGCTGTTTTTT.

The chain has TRBV5-4 and TRBJ2-3; 8 nucleotides agree with TRBD1. This CDR3 spans 16 amino acids. J gave up 0 bases and V 4 bases, and 7 bases lay outside the gene matches. Germline CDR1 reads SGHNT; CDR2 reads YYREEE (reference sequence). The CDR3 DNA follows: TGTGCCAGCAGCAAAACGACAGGGGCCAGCACAGATACGCAGTATTTT. Amino acid sequence: CASSKTTGASTDTQYF.

This clone was seen just once. The V and J genes are TRBV6-6 and TRBJ2-7; perhaps TRBD2 as D (5 bases). CDR1 is MNHNY, CDR2 SVGAGI, per germline (reference sequence). CDR3 length: 13 amino acids. The germline V and J ends were trimmed by 3 bases and 4 bases, with 10 bases remaining between them. CDR3 nucleotides: TGTGCCAGCAGTTATCAGACTACATACGAGCAGTACTTC. This encodes CASSYQTTYEQYF.

J is TRBJ2-5 and V is TRBV19, with TRBD1 matching 9 bases. V lost 5 bases, J lost 5 bases, and 6 bases stayed unmatched. The CDR3 contains 14 residues. Germline CDR1 reads LNHDA; CDR2 reads SQIVND (reference sequence). CDR3 sequence reads: CASSAGTGTETQYF. In DNA, the CDR3 is TGTGCCAGTAGTGCCGGGACAGGGACGGAGACCCAGTACTTC. The whole variable domain, filled in from reference TRBV19 and TRBJ2-5, reads DGGITQSPKYLFRKEGQNVTLSCEQNLNHDAMYWYRQDPGQGLRLIYYSQIVNDFQKGDIAEGYSVSREKKESFPLTVTSAQKNPTAFYLCASSAGTGTETQYFGPGTRLLVL.

The chain employs TRBV28 and TRBJ2-5; 10 bases agree with TRBD2. With V trimmed by 6 bases and J by 5 bases, 9 bases remained unmatched. The CDR3 is 15 amino acids. The germline V gene has CDR1 MDHEN and CDR2 SYDVKM. Written as DNA, the CDR3 is TGTGCCAGCAGCCCTGGTGGTAGCGGGAGGGAGACCCAGTACTTC. It encodes CASSPGGSGRETQYF.

This chain joins TRBV2 and TRBJ1-5; D is uncertain. Germline V gene data show CDR1 as SNHLY and CDR2 as FYNNEI. The length of the CDR3 is 11 residues. V was clipped by 4 bases and J by 9 bases, with 7 bases between them. CDR3 nucleotide sequence: TGTGCCAGCAGTGTAACCGGGCCCCAGCATTTT. Its protein is CASSVTGPQHF.

The J gene is TRBJ2-3, the V gene TRBV7-7, with 8 nucleotides matching TRBD2. The germline gives CDR1 SSHAT, CDR2 FNYEAQ (reference sequence). The CDR3 runs 15 residues. The trim removed 5 bases at V and 3 bases at J, leaving 7 bases unmatched. CDR3 DNA sequence: TGTGCCAGCAGCCCCCGGGGGGGAGGAACAGATACGCAGTATTTT. Protein: CASSPRGGGTDTQYF.

V is TRBV7-9 and J is TRBJ2-7, with a possible D match to TRBD2 (5 bases). The CDR3 spans 16 residues. Germline V CDR1 and CDR2: SEHNR, FQNEAQ (reference sequence). Trimming shortened V by 4 bases and J by 6 bases, and 22 bases separated the two germline ends. Written as DNA, the CDR3 is TGTGCCAGCAGCTCCGAGGGCGTGGGATATTGGGGCGAGCAGTACTTC. Translation gives CASSSEGVGYWGEQYF.

This clone appeared a few times. V and J are TRBV19 and TRBJ1-2; unclear D gene. CDR1 is LNHDA and CDR2 is SQIVND in the germline V gene (reference sequence). V shed 6 bases and J shed 4 bases, with 18 bases lying between them. This CDR3 is 15 amino acids long. CDR3 residues: CASSLSGGLLYGYTF. The CDR3 nucleotides are TGTGCCAGTAGCCTTTCTGGAGGACTTCTCTATGGCTACACCTTC.

The J gene is TRBJ2-1, the V gene TRBV28; D may be TRBD2 (5 bases). The CDR3 is 14 amino acids. Germline assignment: CDR1 MDHEN and CDR2 SYDVKM. V was shortened by 5 bases and J by 1 base, with 9 bases between the two germline ends. The CDR3 loop reads CASSLAYSYNEQFF. As DNA, the CDR3 is TGTGCCAGCAGTCTAGCATATTCCTACAATGAGCAGTTCTTC. The entire variable domain, with the rest obtained from reference TRBV28 and TRBJ2-1, is as follows: DVKVTQSSRYLVKRTGEKVFLECVQDMDHENMFWYRQDPGLGLRLIYFSYDVKMKEKGDIPEGYSVSREKKERFSLILESASTNQTSMYLCASSLAYSYNEQFFGPGTRLTVL.

The gene calls are TRBV7-3 and TRBJ1-1; 10 bases are a match to TRBD1. Per the germline V gene, CDR1 is SGHTA and CDR2 is FQGTGA. This CDR3 spans 14 amino acids. V gave up 5 bases and J gave up 5 bases; unmatched junction bases: 5. CDR3 nucleotides: TGTGCCAGCAGCCCGGACAGGGGGAGTACTGAAGCTTTCTTT. Translated, it gives CASSPDRGSTEAFF.

This chain uses TRBV6-6 with TRBJ1-1; TRBD1 is a possible D gene (6 bases). Trimming took off 6 bases at V and 0 bases at J, with 17 bases between the two ends. The CDR3 covers 16 residues. Germline V CDR1 and CDR2: MNHNY, SVGAGI (reference sequence). CDR3 sequence reads: CASRLGTSTMNTEAFF. CDR3 nucleotide sequence: TGTGCCAGCAGACTCGGGACAAGTACTATGAACACTGAAGCTTTCTTT.

The V call is TRBV15, the J call TRBJ1-1; D not certain. V was cut by 1 base and J by 5 bases, with 14 bases left in between. Germline values: CDR1 LNHNV, CDR2 YYDKDF (reference sequence). The CDR3 contains 15 residues. The CDR3 sequence: CATSRADGVRTEAFF. In DNA form, the CDR3 reads TGTGCCACCAGCAGAGCCGACGGGGTTCGGACTGAAGCTTTCTTT.

The J gene is TRBJ2-3, the V gene TRBV19; 14 bases fit TRBD2. Germline V lookup: CDR1 LNHDA, CDR2 SQIVND (reference sequence). The CDR3 covers 18 residues. Trimming took 8 bases from V and 0 from J; bases not matched to a gene: 10. The CDR3 spells CASGIPGLAGASTDTQYF. The DNA of the CDR3 is TGTGCCAGTGGAATCCCGGGACTAGCGGGAGCTAGCACAGATACGCAGTATTTT.

The chain employs TRBV19 and TRBJ2-2; 9 positions match TRBD2. V lost 5 bases, J lost 0 bases, and 7 bases stayed unmatched. This CDR3 spans 17 amino acids. CDR1 LNHDA and CDR2 SQIVND come from the germline V gene (reference sequence). CDR3 DNA: TGTGCCAGTAGTTTCGCTAGCGGGGTAACGAACACCGGGGAGCTGTTTTTT. Translating it yields CASSFASGVTNTGELFF.

This chain joins TRBV30 and TRBJ2-1; TRBD2 matches 12 bases. CDR1 and CDR2 (germline): GTSNPN, SVGIG (reference sequence). CDR3 size: 14 residues. V gave up 6 bases and J gave up 7 bases; unmatched junction bases: 7. The CDR3 coding sequence is TGTGCCTGCCGGCCGACTAGCGGGAGAAATGAGCAGTTCTTC. Its protein is CACRPTSGRNEQFF. The complete variable domain, with remaining parts taken from reference TRBV30 and TRBJ2-1, reads SQTIHQWPATLVQPVGSPLSLECTVEGTSNPNLYWYRQAAGRGLQLLFYSVGIGQISSEVPQNLSASRPQDRQFILSSKKLLLSDSGFYLCACRPTSGRNEQFFGPGTRLTVL.

This clone was detected a few times. The CDR3 sequence is CASSPPLRLAGNNEQFF. CDR3 nucleotide sequence: TGTGCCAGCAGCCCCCCGCTCCGGCTAGCGGGAAACAATGAGCAGTTCTTC. The chain is built from TRBV7-9 and TRBJ2-1; 9 bases align to TRBD2. Looked up from germline, CDR1 is SEHNR and CDR2 is FQNEAQ (reference sequence). The CDR3 totals 17 residues. Trimming removed 5 bases from V and 5 bases from J; junction bases left unmatched: 13.

The rearrangement joins TRBV27 to TRBJ2-7; 7 bases agree with TRBD1. CDR3 length: 14 amino acids. Germline V gives CDR1 MNHEY, CDR2 SMNVEV (reference sequence). V lost 5 bases to trimming and J lost 3 bases; unmatched junction nucleotides: 7. In DNA, the CDR3 is TGTGCCAGCAGTCCCCGGACAGGAAGCTACGAGCAGTACTTC. This translates into CASSPRTGSYEQYF.

This clone appeared once. The gene calls are TRBV5-1 and TRBJ2-1, with TRBD2 matching over 8 bases. V was pared by 1 base and J by 8 bases, with 8 bases of the junction left unmatched. Germline-derived CDR1 and CDR2 are SGHRS and YFSETQ. CDR3 length: 15 residues. The CDR3 nucleotides read TGCGCCAGCAGCTTGTTCGGACTAGCACTTGATGAGCAGTTCTTC. The encoded protein is CASSLFGLALDEQFF.

This clone was counted a single time. This chain connects TRBV6-6 to TRBJ1-6, with D maybe TRBD1 (5 bases). This CDR3 has 15 amino acids. Trimming stripped 7 bases from V and 6 bases from J, with 16 bases between. In germline, CDR1 is MNHNY, CDR2 SVGAGI (reference sequence). In DNA, the CDR3 is TGTGCCAGCATCGGCCCGGGGGACGCTAATTCACCCCTCCACTTT. It encodes CASIGPGDANSPLHF.

This clone appeared once. The J gene is TRBJ1-5, the V gene TRBV7-9; the D is unclear. The CDR3 has 17 residues. Germline V gene lookup returns CDR1 SEHNR and CDR2 FQNEAQ (reference sequence). V was cut by 4 bases and J by 2 bases, with 18 bases left in between. The CDR3 protein is CASSSNAGAGGNQPQHF. The CDR3 DNA reads as TGTGCCAGCAGCTCGAACGCGGGAGCCGGGGGCAATCAGCCCCAGCATTTT.

This clone appeared a few times. The V and J genes are TRBV9 and TRBJ2-6; D is unclear. Germline values: CDR1 SGDLS, CDR2 YYNGEE. The V end lost 2 bases, the J end lost 0 bases, and 9 bases lay between the germline ends. This CDR3 comprises 16 residues. The CDR3: CASSVEPGSGANVLTF. CDR3 sequence (DNA): TGTGCCAGCAGCGTCGAACCCGGCTCTGGGGCCAACGTCCTGACTTTC.